The present TCR beta chain was sequenced within a study of blood T cell repertoires in COVID-19 (TCRdb year 2020). In terms of the full investigation: Collaborator samples came from the United States, Italy and Spain and covered acute and convalescent phases of COVID-19. The prospective study material was composed of cDNA or gDNA derived from T cells, B-cell-depleted T cells, or PBMCs. The dataset comprised deeply sampled blood TCRbeta repertoires from subjects exposed to, actively infected with, or recovered from COVID-19. The repertoires were released in a freely available public database intended as a resource for research on the immune response to SARS-CoV-2. The samples were drawn from two sources: the first 160 participants of the ongoing ImmuneRACE study, and over 1,000 subjects contributed by 6 global collaborators. A de-identified subject ID, COVID-19 status, age in years and sex were almost always included in the sample metadata. Where available, HLA class I and class II types were taken from metadata supplied by the sample provider and were not determined by assay-based typing.

V loses 5 bases at its end and J loses 8 bases; junction bases beyond the gene matches: 8. Looking up the germline V gene yields CDR1 SGHTA and CDR2 FQGTGA. The CDR3, from cysteine to phenylalanine, totals 14 residues. Kept here is only the CDR3 DNA, which spans 42 bases and is read in frame from base 1. The immunoSEQ Assay, a bias-controlled multiplex PCR, was used to amplify TCRbeta CDR3 regions from genomic DNA. In the source study's methods: Within the assay, amplification of reference gene primers was used to estimate how many nucleated cells each sample contained. Sequence reads were collapsed and filtered to measure the absolute abundance of every unique TCRbeta CDR3 rearrangement. For each sample, productive Simpson clonality was calculated by taking the square root of Simpson's diversity index across productive rearrangements. The immuneACCESS repertoire file appears here via TCRdb, limited to in-frame rearrangements. These files lack a portion of the clones; in checked studies, under half of the deficit traces to unresolved V genes, and the cause of the others is not known. V and J calls and clone size are given by that table; D and trimming were obtained from the DNA. Within this sample are about 83,000 clones, with approximately 80% of them counted one time only. The ten largest clones take up around 15% of the sample.

Study-wide conclusions, independent of this receptor: Clinical and demographic metadata were provided uncurated, with the amount varying by source and participant.

The collaborating institutions used their own protocols to collect whole blood in K2EDTA tubes. For TCRbeta analysis, collaborators shipped samples as frozen whole blood, isolated PBMCs, or DNA extracted from either of those sample types. On this clone: Its binding antigen is unknown. No much larger clonotype is one base removed from it; base qualities were not supplied.

This sequence was found in a woman of 80 years or more with acute or convalescent COVID-19. The chain joins TRBV7-3 to TRBJ1-2, and 10 junction bases match TRBD1. Sequenced: peripheral blood. The CDR3 reads CASSRTGTGVGYTF. The sequenced DNA is TGTGCCAGCAGCCGTACCGGGACAGGGGTCGGCTACACCTTC.